The next 20 T cell receptor beta chains were all read from a single sample in a study of blood T cell repertoires in COVID-19. The repertoire was sequenced with immunoSEQ multiplex PCR; TCRdb's copy has only in-frame clones and lacks some. The profile shows approximately 260,000 clones, roughly 89% of them singletons. Sequenced material: peripheral blood. These receptors all stem from a woman between 55 and 75 years old with COVID-19, enrolled during active disease.

The chain employs TRBV11-2 and TRBJ1-4; D remains ambiguous. Germline CDR1 reads SGHAT; CDR2 reads FQNNGV. V was trimmed by 5 bases and J by 14 bases, leaving 21 bases between them. The CDR3 has 14 residues. CDR3 sequence (DNA): TGTGCCAGCAGCCGCCGCGCCGCAGACGGAGCCCTGTTTTTT. Encoded protein: CASSRRAADGALFF.

The rearrangement uses TRBV19 and TRBJ1-2; D is possibly TRBD1 (6 bases). V lost 10 bases, J lost 5 bases, and 23 bases lay in between. Germline lookup yields CDR1 LNHDA and CDR2 SQIVND (reference sequence). The CDR3 is 15 amino acids. CDR3 bases: TGTGCCACCGACGGGGAGGGATTGGGGGCTTATGGCTACACCTTC. It codes for CATDGEGLGAYGYTF.

The chain has TRBV20-1 and TRBJ2-3; TRBD2 aligns across 7 bases. Trimming at V came to 3 bases and at J to 1 base, leaving 4 bases not matched to a gene. The CDR3 has 14 residues. Per the germline V gene, CDR1 is DFQATT and CDR2 is SNEGSKA (reference sequence). The CDR3 is CSASPAGRTDTQYF. CDR3 nucleotide sequence: TGCAGTGCTAGTCCAGCGGGGCGCACAGATACGCAGTATTTT.

The chain uses TRBV24-1 and TRBJ2-1; maybe TRBD1 (6 bases). The CDR3 is 13 amino acids. The V end was cut by 2 bases, the J end by 8 bases, with 9 bases between. Per germline, CDR1 KGHDR and CDR2 SFDVKD. Here the CDR3 DNA reads TGTGCCACCAGTGATTCCCACAGGGATGAGCAGTTCTTC. It yields the protein CATSDSHRDEQFF.

The CDR3 spells CSVEGGQGFFGEQFF. CDR3 bases: TGCAGCGTTGAAGGCGGACAGGGATTCTTTGGTGAGCAGTTCTTC. The chain carries TRBV29-1 and TRBJ2-1; 8 bases are a match to TRBD1. The CDR3 runs to 15 residues. Germline V gene data show CDR1 as SQVTM and CDR2 as ANQGSEA. After removal of 1 base from V and 9 bases from J, the junction contained 11 bases not matched to a gene.

The chain uses TRBV11-2 and TRBJ1-2; D is uncertain. V lost 4 bases and J 8 bases, leaving 26 bases between the germline ends. The CDR3 has 17 residues. Germline values: CDR1 SGHAT, CDR2 FQNNGV. The CDR3 region is CASSSTGSRLATVGYTF. CDR3 DNA: TGTGCCAGCAGCTCCACTGGCTCCAGGTTGGCAACGGTGGGCTACACCTTC. The whole variable domain, remainder taken from reference TRBV11-2 and TRBJ1-2, is EAGVAQSPRYKIIEKRQSVAFWCNPISGHATLYWYQQILGQGPKLLIQFQNNGVVDDSQLPKDRFSAERLKGVDSTLKIQPAKLEDSAVYLCASSSTGSRLATVGYTFGSGTRLTVV.

The V and J genes are TRBV19 and TRBJ2-5; perhaps TRBD1 as D (6 bases). The J call is doubtful: the DNA matches TRBJ2-7 better. The V gene's germline CDR1 is LNHDA and CDR2 SQIVND (reference sequence). The CDR3 covers 14 residues. In nucleotides, the CDR3 is TGTGCCAGTAGTAGCCAGGGGCTTTCCTACGAGCAGTACTTC. As protein: CASSSQGLSYEQYF.

Points on this clone: This CDR3 is also generated by other DNA sequences in the sample. In DNA form, the CDR3 reads TGTGCCAGCAGTTACCTTGCAGGGGTCACAGATACGCAGTATTTT. Translation gives CASSYLAGVTDTQYF. This chain connects TRBV6-2 or TRBV6-3 to TRBJ2-3, with a tentative D call TRBD1 (6 bases). V lost 2 bases, J lost 2 bases, and 11 bases lay in between. The germline V gene encodes CDR1 MNHEY and CDR2 SVGEGT. This CDR3 is 15 amino acids long.

V is TRBV11-1 and J is TRBJ1-1; 8 bases map to TRBD1. The V and J ends lost 5 bases and 5 bases, in that order; junction bases with no gene match: 10. From germline, CDR1 is SGHAT and CDR2 FQDESV (reference sequence). The CDR3 contains 15 residues. CDR3 protein: CASSQGQASETEAFF. The CDR3 DNA reads TGTGCCAGCAGCCAGGGACAGGCCTCGGAGACTGAAGCTTTCTTT.

The CDR3 DNA reads as TGTGCCAGCAGCACGAGGGACTCCCTAGCCAAAAACATTCAGTACTTC. It yields the protein CASSTRDSLAKNIQYF. The V call is TRBV5-4, the J call TRBJ2-4; D possibly corresponds to TRBD2 (6 bases). Per the germline V gene, CDR1 is SGHNT and CDR2 is YYREEE (reference sequence). This CDR3 comprises 16 residues. The V gene lost 4 bases and the J gene lost 0 bases, with 14 bases spanning the gap.

The chain employs TRBV10-3 and TRBJ2-5; no definite D call. CDR3 length: 10 amino acids. V was cut by 8 bases and J by 3 bases, with 4 bases left in between. Germline V gives CDR1 ENHRY, CDR2 SYGVKD. Here the CDR3 DNA reads TGTGCCATCTCAAAAGAGACCCAGTACTTC. Its protein product is CAISKETQYF.

The chain is built from TRBV2 and TRBJ1-2, with D possibly matching TRBD1 (6 bases). V lost 7 bases to trimming and J lost 5 bases, with 14 bases between them. Germline V gene lookup returns CDR1 SNHLY and CDR2 FYNNEI. The CDR3 consists of 13 residues. CDR3 bases: TGTGCCAGCATTCAGGACAGTGATTATGGCTACACCTTC. As protein: CASIQDSDYGYTF.

CDR3 in amino acids: CASSLVGWQGDSPLHF. CDR3 DNA: TGTGCCAGCAGCTTAGTGGGTTGGCAGGGGGATTCACCCCTCCACTTT. The V and J genes are TRBV7-9 and TRBJ1-6; TRBD1 agrees at 7 bases. V lost 1 base, J lost 8 bases, and 8 bases stayed unmatched. Germline V gene lookup returns CDR1 SEHNR and CDR2 FQNEAQ (reference sequence). There are 16 residues in the CDR3.

The V gene is TRBV15, the J gene TRBJ2-5, with 11 bases identical to TRBD2. Losses at the gene ends were 0 bases for V and 6 bases for J; bases not matched to a gene: 12. Germline CDR1 is LNHNV and CDR2 is YYDKDF (reference sequence). The CDR3 is made up of 18 amino acids. The CDR3 here is CATSRDFTGTSGEKTQYF. In nucleotides, the CDR3 is TGTGCCACCAGCAGAGATTTCACCGGGACTAGCGGCGAAAAGACCCAGTACTTC.

The genes are TRBV7-3 and TRBJ2-1, with D maybe TRBD2 (6 bases). Germline V lookup: CDR1 SGHTA, CDR2 FQGTGA. V lost 0 bases and J 5 bases, leaving 17 bases between the germline ends. This CDR3 comprises 17 residues. Here the CDR3 reads CASSLTLAGSGDNEQFF. The DNA of the CDR3 is TGTGCCAGCAGCTTAACGTTGGCGGGGAGCGGCGACAATGAGCAGTTCTTC.

Concerning this clone: This same CDR3 is encoded by further DNA sequences in the sample. This chain uses TRBV5-6 with TRBJ2-3; D is perhaps TRBD1 (5 bases). This CDR3 has 14 amino acids. Germline-derived CDR1 and CDR2 are SGHDT and YYEEEE. Deletions cut 1 base from V and 2 bases from J, with 8 bases between. In nucleotides, the CDR3 is TGTGCCAGCAGCTTGTCAGGGTCCACAGATACGCAGTATTTT. This sequence encodes CASSLSGSTDTQYF.

This clone has only one observation. The V call is TRBV12-3 or TRBV12-4, the J call TRBJ1-4; the D gene is possibly TRBD1 (5 bases). The length of the CDR3 is 13 residues. The V end was cut by 6 bases, the J end by 3 bases, with 8 bases between. The CDR3 DNA sequence: TGTGCCAGCAGGGGGGGACCTAATGAAAAACTGTTTTTT. Its protein product is CASRGGPNEKLFF.

The chain employs TRBV14 and TRBJ1-1, with 7 bases lining up with TRBD1. Germline V gene data show CDR1 as SGHDN and CDR2 as FVKESK. Trimming at V came to 4 bases and at J to 2 bases, leaving 4 bases not matched to a gene. This CDR3 has 14 amino acids. CDR3 DNA sequence: TGTGCCAGCAGCCGTACAGGGGAAAACACTGAAGCTTTCTTT. The encoded protein is CASSRTGENTEAFF.

This chain joins TRBV4-1 and TRBJ1-4; 7 nucleotides agree with TRBD1. The V and J ends lost 3 bases and 8 bases, in that order; junction bases with no gene match: 12. The CDR3 consists of 16 residues. Germline assignment: CDR1 MGHRA and CDR2 YSYEKL. Here the CDR3 reads CASSHRLGGAREKLFF. As DNA, the CDR3 is TGCGCCAGCAGCCACAGATTAGGGGGCGCTCGGGAAAAACTGTTTTTT.

J is TRBJ1-1 and V is TRBV19; D unclear. Per the germline V gene, CDR1 is LNHDA and CDR2 is SQIVND (reference sequence). The CDR3 is made up of 12 amino acids. V was shortened by 5 bases and J by 1 base, with 5 bases between the two germline ends. Here the CDR3 DNA reads TGTGCCAGTAGTGGAGCGAACACTGAAGCTTTCTTT. Translated, it gives CASSGANTEAFF.